The clone carrying this T cell receptor beta chain came up many times. Antigen specificity is unknown. The CDR3 loop spans 12 amino acids. Per germline, CDR1 DFQATT and CDR2 SNEGSKA (reference sequence). V lost 6 bases, J lost 3 bases, and 11 bases lay in between. TCRdb re-derived calls from the 5' RACE reads in MiXCR, one entry per CDR3 protein. The sample has some 790,000 distinct CDR3 sequences; around a sixth are singletons. The data stem from a study of identical twins. Study conclusions and caveats: Reduced insertions were recorded for abundant cord blood beta clonotypes, with no such pattern in memory repertoires.

These data were likewise used in another study, on T cells expressing NK-cell markers. That work states: Topping the CD3+CD56-NKG2C+ fraction as well were these clonotypes, in several donors. Unclear, still, was the HCMV specificity of the expanded NKG2C+ T cell clones.

The sequence was collected from a young woman in good health. Source material: PBMCs. J is TRBJ1-1 and V is TRBV20-1; perhaps TRBD1 as D (5 bases). The CDR3 reads CSAQPGHTEAFF. The CDR3 coding sequence is TGCAGTGCCCAACCGGGACACACTGAAGCTTTCTTT.